Listed below are T cell receptor beta chains from one sample, sequenced in a study of neoadjuvant anti-PD-1 for oral cavity cancer. The table came from immunoSEQ multiplex PCR; TCRdb's copy has only in-frame clones and leaves some out. Of 25,000 or so clones listed, 25% to 30% are singletons. This sample comprised tumor tissue, obtained after nivolumab (anti-PD-1) treatment. All receptors come from a person aged 35-80 years with oral cavity squamous cell carcinoma. Both conserved end residues are part of each CDR3. The D gene is left open where the match is weak. Size tells how often a clone was seen (once, few, many) or the class of an expanded clone, and some rows leave it out.

clone size: NA
V gene: TRBV7-2
CDR3 length: 14
D gene: TRBD1
J gene: TRBJ2-7
CDR3 DNA: TGTGCCAGCAGCGTCAAGACAGGGCGGGACGAGCAGTACTTC
CDR3 protein: CASSVKTGRDEQYF

clone size: NA
V gene: TRBV15
CDR3 length: 15
D gene: NA
J gene: TRBJ1-1
CDR3 DNA: TGTGCCACCAGCAGAAAAACGGGGGGCGAATATGAGGCTTTCTTT
CDR3 protein: CATSRKTGGEYEAFF

clone size: NA
V gene: TRBV6-5
CDR3 length: 14
D gene: NA
J gene: TRBJ1-2
CDR3 DNA: TGTGCCAGCTCCGGATCTTTAACTAACTATGGCTACACCTTC
CDR3 protein: CASSGSLTNYGYTF

clone size: NA
V gene: TRBV27
CDR3 length: 15
D gene: NA
J gene: TRBJ1-2
CDR3 DNA: TGTGCCAGCAGTACTGGACAGAAACTTAACTATGGCTACACCTTC
CDR3 protein: CASSTGQKLNYGYTF

clone size: few
V gene: TRBV13
CDR3 length: 16
D gene: TRBD2
J gene: TRBJ2-5
CDR3 DNA: TGTGCCAGCAGCCCCTTGGCGGGGGGGTACCAAGAGACCCAGTACTTC
CDR3 protein: CASSPLAGGYQETQYF

clone size: NA
V gene: TRBV29-1
CDR3 length: 17
D gene: TRBD2
J gene: TRBJ2-2
CDR3 DNA: TGCAGCGTTGTGAGGCCTCCTAGCGGGAGTATGGGCGGGGAGCTGTTTTTT
CDR3 protein: CSVVRPPSGSMGGELFF

clone size: NA
V gene: TRBV25-1
CDR3 length: 15
D gene: NA
J gene: TRBJ2-5
CDR3 DNA: TGTGCCAGCAGTGAAAAGAAACCCGCCGGGGAGACCCAGTACTTC
CDR3 protein: CASSEKKPAGETQYF

clone size: few
V gene: TRBV27
CDR3 length: 15
D gene: NA
J gene: TRBJ1-2
CDR3 DNA: TGTGCCAGCAGTTTATACGCAGGGGCGGTTTATGGCTACACCTTC
CDR3 protein: CASSLYAGAVYGYTF

clone size: NA
V gene: TRBV15
CDR3 length: 14
D gene: NA
J gene: TRBJ1-2
CDR3 DNA: TGTGCCACCAGCAGAGAGGGAGTCGACTATGGCTACACCTTC
CDR3 protein: CATSREGVDYGYTF

clone size: few
V gene: TRBV5-5
CDR3 length: 15
D gene: NA
J gene: TRBJ2-5
CDR3 DNA: TGTGCCAGCAGCTTAGAGTGGGGGGCCAGAGGGACCCAGTACTTC
CDR3 protein: CASSLEWGARGTQYF

clone size: NA
V gene: TRBV30
CDR3 length: 13
D gene: NA
J gene: TRBJ2-7
CDR3 DNA: TGTGCCTGGACGAATCCTCACGGCTACGAGCAGTACTTC
CDR3 protein: CAWTNPHGYEQYF

clone size: NA
V gene: TRBV30
CDR3 length: 15
D gene: TRBD1
J gene: TRBJ1-4
CDR3 DNA: TGTGCCTGGACTCATGGGGGGACAGGGAATGAAAAACTGTTTTTT
CDR3 protein: CAWTHGGTGNEKLFF

clone size: few
V gene: TRBV5-6
CDR3 length: 13
D gene: NA
J gene: TRBJ2-7
CDR3 DNA: TGTGCCAGCAGCTTGCGAGGGCCCTACGAGCAGTACTTC
CDR3 protein: CASSLRGPYEQYF

clone size: NA
V gene: TRBV6-4
CDR3 length: 13
D gene: NA
J gene: TRBJ1-4
CDR3 DNA: TGTGCCAGATTACAGTGCCTTAATGAAAAACTGTTTTTT
CDR3 protein: CARLQCLNEKLFF

clone size: NA
V gene: TRBV15
CDR3 length: 18
D gene: NA
J gene: TRBJ1-5
CDR3 DNA: TGTGCCACCAGCAGAGATGTTTCGGCAGTTTATAGCAATCAGCCCCAGCATTTT
CDR3 protein: CATSRDVSAVYSNQPQHF

clone size: NA
V gene: TRBV7-8
CDR3 length: 13
D gene: NA
J gene: TRBJ1-2
CDR3 DNA: TGTGCCAGCAGCGCCGGGGGTGACTATGGCTACACCTTC
CDR3 protein: CASSAGGDYGYTF

clone size: NA
V gene: TRBV19
CDR3 length: 12
D gene: NA
J gene: TRBJ2-1
CDR3 DNA: TGTGCCAGTAGTATTTGGGCAGATGAGCAGTTCTTC
CDR3 protein: CASSIWADEQFF

clone size: few
V gene: TRBV6-5
CDR3 length: 11
D gene: NA
J gene: TRBJ1-2
CDR3 DNA: TGTGCCAGCACCGGGCACTATGGCTACACCTTC
CDR3 protein: CASTGHYGYTF

clone size: few
V gene: TRBV10-3
CDR3 length: 16
D gene: TRBD1
J gene: TRBJ2-7
CDR3 DNA: TGTGCCATCAGTGAGGGGTCTGGACAGGGAATTTACGAGCAGTACTTC
CDR3 protein: CAISEGSGQGIYEQYF

clone size: few
V gene: TRBV21-1
CDR3 length: 16
D gene: NA
J gene: TRBJ1-1
CDR3 DNA: TGTGCCAGCAGCAAAGGGATAGGGACACCCAACACTGAAGCTTTCTTT
CDR3 protein: CASSKGIGTPNTEAFF

clone size: NA
V gene: TRBV7-8
CDR3 length: 15
D gene: TRBD1
J gene: TRBJ1-2
CDR3 DNA: TGTGCCAGCAGCTTAGGGGCAGGGGGCGTGATAGGCTACACCTTC
CDR3 protein: CASSLGAGGVIGYTF

clone size: NA
V gene: TRBV5-1
CDR3 length: 13
D gene: NA
J gene: TRBJ2-1
CDR3 DNA: TGCGCCAGCAGCACCTCCCTTGGGGATGAGCAGTTCTTC
CDR3 protein: CASSTSLGDEQFF

clone size: NA
V gene: TRBV27
CDR3 length: 13
D gene: NA
J gene: TRBJ1-5
CDR3 DNA: TGTGCCAGCAGTTTAATGGGCAATCAGCCCCAGCATTTT
CDR3 protein: CASSLMGNQPQHF

clone size: few
V gene: TRBV5-1
CDR3 length: 13
D gene: NA
J gene: TRBJ2-7
CDR3 DNA: TGCGCCAGCAGGGGTTCCAACTCCTACGAGCAGTACTTC
CDR3 protein: CASRGSNSYEQYF

clone size: many
V gene: TRBV9
CDR3 length: 15
D gene: NA
J gene: TRBJ2-2
CDR3 DNA: TGTGCCAGCAGCAAAACGGGAGACCGCACCGGGGAGCTGTTTTTT
CDR3 protein: CASSKTGDRTGELFF